The entry that follows covers one T cell receptor beta chain sequence. Its antigen remains unidentified. Per-base quality was not reported, and no clone a single base away is much larger than it. This specimen comes from a study of lymphopenia after photon versus proton radiotherapy (dated by TCRdb to the late 2010s). The study in broad terms: Photon and proton radiation therapy were compared by the study for their immunological effects in patients with gastrointestinal tumors who developed high-grade lymphopenia. The study aimed to characterize how the two radiation modalities differ in their impact on the immune system. The cohort included under 25 patients with gastrointestinal tumors who developed lymphopenia after receiving either photon or proton therapy. Points the paper makes about the study in general: The authors looked at the survival association only in patients who died, and they framed better survival with proton therapy as a possibility rather than a demonstrated result. Proton-treated patients stayed relatively stable during treatment, while photon-treated patients lost naive T cells and TCR diversity and gained effector/memory populations. Across the cohort, a larger post-nadir drop in TCR diversity was inversely correlated with overall survival time among patients who died. After the lymphocyte count nadir, repertoires from photon-treated patients showed oligoclonal expansion, particularly of CD8+ Temra cells, and this expansion drove the decline in diversity.

There are 19 amino acids in the CDR3, from cysteine to phenylalanine inclusive. Only the CDR3 region is kept as DNA, spanning 57 bases read in frame from base 1. The library was made by the immunoSEQ multiplex PCR assay. T cell repertoires were profiled with deep sequencing of rearranged TCR beta loci together with multiparametric flow cytometry. Not all clones reach the TCRdb copy of this immuneACCESS table, which keeps in-frame sequences only. Checked studies attribute under half of the gap to unresolved V genes and leave the rest unexplained. Within this sample are about 16,000 clones, with 80% to 90% of them counted one time only. The ten top clones hold 50% to 70% of the sample.

The sequencing here drew on peripheral blood, taken from a patient treated with proton-based radiotherapy. This receptor was taken from an older woman with cholangiocarcinoma. Some clones in this sample may be carry-over from other donors' samples. The chain is made from TRBV21-1 and TRBJ2-7; the table assigns TRBD2, which was not confirmed against the DNA. TRBV21-1 counts as a pseudogene. The CDR3 in this case is CASSKLPGTSGRGVYEQYF. The DNA is as follows: TGTGCCAGCAGCAAATTACCAGGGACTAGCGGTCGAGGGGTGTACGAGCAGTACTTC.